This T cell receptor beta chain was recorded in a study of neurological immune-mediated disorders. This clonotype has at least ten counts. The ends lost 5 bases at V and 8 bases at J; junction bases unmatched: 10. The CDR3 is 14 residues long. Germline CDR1 reads SGHTA; CDR2 reads FQGNSA. TCRdb processed the 5' RACE reads anew with MiXCR; each CDR3 protein has one entry. The sample has roughly 25,000 distinct CDR3 sequences; 6.5% to 8% are singletons. Sequences were obtained from PBMCs. The chain has TRBV7-2 and TRBJ1-2, with 8 nucleotides matching TRBD1. This clonotype was sampled from a woman in her thirties or forties in good health. CDR3 DNA sequence: TGTGCCAGCAGCCCGCGGACAGGGCCGATCGGCTACACCTTC. This codes for CASSPRTGPIGYTF. Using reference TRBV7-2 and TRBJ1-2 for the parts outside the CDR3, the full variable domain is GAGVSQSPSNKVTEKGKDVELRCDPISGHTALYWYRQSLGQGLEFLIYFQGNSAPDKSGLPSDRFSAERTGGSVSTLTIQRTQQEDSAVYLCASSPRTGPIGYTFGSGTRLTVV.